The clone carrying this T cell receptor (beta chain) has only one observation. CDR3 length: 11 residues. Trimming removed 5 bases from V and 1 base from J, with 0 bases in between. The V gene's germline CDR1 is MNHNS and CDR2 SASEGT. The record originates from a study of cytomegalovirus exposure and HLA in healthy donors. Data came from immunoSEQ multiplex PCR; TCRdb stores just in-frame clones and leaves some out. Among hundreds of thousands of clones listed, roughly nine tenths were seen once. The source material was PBMCs. This chain connects TRBV6-1 to TRBJ1-5; no clear D gene. This receptor was identified in a man younger than 30 in good health and CMV-seropositive. CDR3 nucleotides: TGTGCCAGCAGTAGCAATCAGCCCCAGCATTTT. Translation gives CASSSNQPQHF.